The 32 T cell receptor beta chains listed next were all sequenced from one sample in a study of response to subunit inactivated influenza vaccine. TCRdb passed the RT-PCR reads through MiXCR, listing each CDR3 protein once. The data contain over 400,000 distinct CDR3 sequences, approximately 13% of them singletons. The material sequenced was PBMCs from blood, taken more than 35 days after vaccination. These TCRs come from a man in his fifties who received an inactivated influenza vaccine.

The chain has TRBV5-1 and TRBJ2-1, with D perhaps matching TRBD1 or TRBD2 (5 bases each). The V gene's germline CDR1 is SGHRS and CDR2 YFSETQ. With 0 bases removed from V and 9 bases from J, the gap between germline ends came to 16 bases. CDR3 length equals 15 residues. In nucleotides, the CDR3 is TGCGCCAGCAGCTTGGAACCGGTGGGGACCAGTGAGCAGTTCTTC. Amino acids: CASSLEPVGTSEQFF. Using reference TRBV5-1 and TRBJ2-1 for the parts outside the CDR3, the full variable domain is KAGVTQTPRYLIKTRGQQVTLSCSPISGHRSVSWYQQTPGQGLQFLFEYFSETQRNKGNFPGRFSGRQFSNSRSEMNVSTLELGDSALYLCASSLEPVGTSEQFFGPGTRLTVL.

This clonotype was observed many times. The chain carries TRBV12-3 or TRBV12-4 and TRBJ2-7; D unclear. The length of the CDR3 is 13 residues. V dropped 3 bases and J dropped 2 bases, with 8 bases sitting between them. DNA for the CDR3: TGTGCCAGCAGTTTGGTAGGAACCTACGAGCAGTACTTC. Protein product: CASSLVGTYEQYF.

Only a few counts were recorded for this clonotype. The CDR3 sequence is CASRFRDRAVTEAFF. Written as DNA, the CDR3 is TGTGCCAGCAGATTCCGGGACAGGGCGGTCACTGAAGCTTTCTTT. The chain has TRBV7-9 and TRBJ1-1, with 9 positions matching TRBD1. The CDR3 is 15 amino acids. After removal of 6 bases from V and 4 bases from J, the junction contained 9 bases not matched to a gene. The germline gives CDR1 SEHNR, CDR2 FQNEAQ (reference sequence). The variable domain in full, completed from reference TRBV7-9 and TRBJ1-1, reads DTGVSQNPRHKITKRGQNVTFRCDPISEHNRLYWYRQTLGQGPEFLTYFQNEAQLEKSRLLSDRFSAERPKGSFSTLEIQRTEQGDSAMYLCASRFRDRAVTEAFFGQGTRLTVV.

This clonotype came up many times. This rearrangement joins TRBV7-8 to TRBJ2-5, with a possible D match to TRBD2 (6 bases). The CDR3 contains 11 residues. Trimming cost V 5 bases and J 10 bases, with 11 bases left between them. The V gene's germline CDR1 is SGHVS and CDR2 FQNEAQ. The CDR3 nucleotides are TGTGCCAGCAGCCTACCGGGAGTCCAGTACTTC. Amino acids: CASSLPGVQYF.

This clonotype was counted a few times. This chain uses TRBV7-9 with TRBJ2-5; D is possibly TRBD1 (6 bases). V was trimmed by 1 base and J by 1 base, leaving 10 bases between them. Per germline, CDR1 SEHNR and CDR2 FQNEAQ (reference sequence). This CDR3 has 15 amino acids. CDR3 residues: CASSLETGTQETQYF. CDR3 coding DNA: TGTGCCAGCAGCTTAGAGACAGGAACCCAAGAGACCCAGTACTTC.

There are a few counts of this clonotype. The DNA of the CDR3 is TGTGCCAGCAGTTTACTAGCGGGAGCTACCGGGGAGCTGTTTTTT. This sequence encodes CASSLLAGATGELFF. The V and J genes are TRBV6-2 or TRBV6-3 and TRBJ2-2; 11 bases line up with TRBD2. CDR3 length: 15 amino acids. The V and J ends lost 4 bases and 5 bases, in that order; junction bases with no gene match: 3. The germline V gene has CDR1 MNHEY and CDR2 SVGEGT.

The genes are TRBV7-9 and TRBJ1-1; D remains ambiguous. Trimming took 4 bases from V and 3 from J, leaving 15 bases between them. The length of the CDR3 is 15 residues. Germline V gives CDR1 SEHNR, CDR2 FQNEAQ (reference sequence). CDR3 nucleotides: TGTGCCAGCAGCTCGAGAATAGACCCATACACTGAAGCTTTCTTT. It is translated as CASSSRIDPYTEAFF.

At least ten counts were recorded for this clonotype. The rearrangement uses TRBV10-3 and TRBJ2-7; D is undetermined. The CDR3 is 14 amino acids. V was cut by 10 bases and J by 3 bases, with 19 bases left in between. Germline values: CDR1 ENHRY, CDR2 SYGVKD. In nucleotides, the CDR3 is TGTGCCACCGAGCACACCGATAGCAGCTACGAGCAGTACTTC. Its translation: CATEHTDSSYEQYF.

Concerning this clonotype: One end of the junction fails to match germline, which may point to a read error. This chain connects TRBV20-1 to TRBJ2-1; no reliable D call. The CDR3 is 18 amino acids. CDR1 and CDR2 from the germline V gene are DFQATT and SNEGSKA (reference sequence). The CDR3: CCASTDSTELGLYNEQFF. The DNA of the CDR3 is TGCTGTGCTAGTACAGACTCCACGGAGCTGGGGTTATACAATGAGCAGTTCTTC.

This rearrangement joins TRBV28 to TRBJ1-1, with TRBD1 identical over 9 bases. CDR3 length: 15 amino acids. CDR1 MDHEN and CDR2 SYDVKM come from the germline V gene. V lost 3 bases, J lost 4 bases, and 6 bases stayed unmatched. The CDR3 spells CASSFTTGGTTEAFF. CDR3 bases: TGTGCCAGCAGTTTTACGACAGGGGGGACCACTGAAGCTTTCTTT.

This clonotype showed up just a few times. This rearrangement joins TRBV12-3 or TRBV12-4 to TRBJ2-3; D ambiguous. This CDR3 contains 13 residues. V shed 2 bases and J shed 3 bases, with 6 bases lying between them. The CDR3 nucleotides are TGTGCCAGCAGTTTACGTTGGACAGATACGCAGTATTTT. This gives the protein CASSLRWTDTQYF.

V and J are TRBV11-1 and TRBJ2-3; TRBD2 matches 10 bases. Unmatched junction bases numbered 21, after V lost 0 bases and J lost 0 bases. CDR3 size: 23 residues. Germline-derived CDR1 and CDR2 are SGHAT and FQDESV (reference sequence). The CDR3, as DNA: TGTGCCAGCAGCTTAGCGGTGGCTAGCGGGAGTGTAGCCGTACCCCCTAGCACAGATACGCAGTATTTT. Its translation is CASSLAVASGSVAVPPSTDTQYF.

This clonotype has more than one count but fewer than ten. The rearrangement joins TRBV6-1 to TRBJ2-2, with 9 bases matching TRBD2. The CDR3 extends over 16 amino acids. V lost 6 bases, J lost 1 base, and 6 bases stayed unmatched. CDR1 MNHNS and CDR2 SASEGT come from the germline V gene. The CDR3 DNA follows: TGTGCCAGCAGATTTCCGACTAGCGGGAACACCGGGGAGCTGTTTTTT. As protein: CASRFPTSGNTGELFF.

This clonotype has just a few counts. The chain combines TRBV5-1 with TRBJ1-1; no clear D gene. V lost 1 base and J lost 1, with 8 bases in between. This CDR3 contains 14 residues. Germline CDR1 and CDR2: SGHRS and YFSETQ. CDR3 bases: TGCGCCAGCAGCTTGAGTCGGGCGAACACTGAAGCTTTCTTT. Amino acid sequence: CASSLSRANTEAFF.

This clonotype was recorded a few times. The V gene is TRBV4-3, the J gene TRBJ2-1; D is perhaps TRBD2 (7 bases). The CDR3 covers 16 residues. CDR1 is LGHNA, CDR2 YSLEER, per germline. V lost 0 bases and J 5 bases, leaving 14 bases between the germline ends. The CDR3 loop reads CASSQDSGRGDNEQFF. For the CDR3, the DNA is TGCGCCAGCAGCCAAGATTCAGGGAGGGGGGACAATGAGCAGTTCTTC.

V is TRBV20-1 and J is TRBJ1-6; D is ambiguous. Trimming stripped 1 base from V and 4 bases from J, with 11 bases between. Germline CDR1 DFQATT, CDR2 SNEGSKA (reference sequence). This CDR3 is 15 amino acids long. The CDR3, as DNA: TGCAGTGCTAGAGGGGGTCAGACATATAATTCACCCCTCCACTTT. Amino acid sequence: CSARGGQTYNSPLHF.

This clonotype was detected many times. The rearrangement links TRBV29-1 to TRBJ2-3; possibly TRBD1 or TRBD2 for D (7 bases each). CDR1 SQVTM and CDR2 ANQGSEA come from the germline V gene. Trimming took off 6 bases at V and 2 bases at J, with 12 bases between the two ends. This CDR3 region has 13 residues. The CDR3 protein is CSVRGGFTDTQYF. DNA of the CDR3: TGCAGCGTCAGGGGGGGCTTCACAGATACGCAGTATTTT.

The chain couples TRBV6-5 to TRBJ2-7; 10 bases match TRBD2. The CDR3 has 17 residues. V trimming: 0 bases; J trimming: 3 bases; junction bases outside the gene matches: 8. In germline, CDR1 is MNHEY, CDR2 SVGAGI. The CDR3 coding sequence is TGTGCCAGCAGTTACTCCCCTATAGCGGGGGGCGACTACGAGCAGTACTTC. Its protein product is CASSYSPIAGGDYEQYF.

J is TRBJ2-3 and V is TRBV6-2 or TRBV6-3, with D possibly being TRBD2 (5 bases). The ends were cut back, 6 bases at V and 5 bases at J, with 15 bases in the middle. The germline V gene encodes CDR1 MNHEY and CDR2 SVGEGT. The CDR3 is made up of 14 amino acids. Here the CDR3 DNA reads TGTGCCAGCAGGAGGGCCGACTTAAAAGATACGCAGTATTTT. Translating it yields CASRRADLKDTQYF.

The gene calls are TRBV29-1 and TRBJ2-7, with D possibly TRBD2 on 5 matching bases. This CDR3 contains 11 residues. The germline V and J ends were trimmed by 6 bases and 0 bases, with 6 bases remaining between them. The germline V gene has CDR1 SQVTM and CDR2 ANQGSEA. The chain's CDR3 is CSVRGSYEQYF. The DNA for the CDR3 is TGCAGCGTCCGGGGCTCCTACGAGCAGTACTTC.

The rearrangement joins TRBV12-3 or TRBV12-4 to TRBJ2-1, with TRBD2 matching over 13 bases. V trimming: 6 bases; J trimming: 9 bases; junction bases outside the gene matches: 5. The CDR3 is 14 residues long. The CDR3: CASRWTSGRAEQFF. The DNA for the CDR3 is TGTGCCAGCAGGTGGACTAGCGGGAGAGCTGAGCAGTTCTTC.

In its sample, this clonotype was seen once. This chain joins TRBV7-8 and TRBJ2-2; 11 positions match TRBD2. The CDR3 covers 18 residues. The ends lost 8 bases at V and 2 bases at J; junction bases unmatched: 13. The germline gives CDR1 SGHVS, CDR2 FQNEAQ. The CDR3: CASRETATSGGNTGELFF. The CDR3 region has the DNA TGTGCCAGCCGGGAAACCGCTACTAGCGGGGGAAACACCGGGGAGCTGTTTTTT.

This chain links TRBV5-1 with TRBJ2-2; TRBD2 is a possible D gene (7 bases). V lost 4 bases, J lost 6 bases, and 19 bases lay in between. This CDR3 spans 16 amino acids. In germline, CDR1 is SGHRS, CDR2 YFSETQ. CDR3 loop: CASSPQTGGVAGELFF. As DNA, the CDR3 is TGCGCCAGCAGCCCGCAAACGGGGGGCGTTGCCGGGGAGCTGTTTTTT.

The chain uses TRBV7-9 and TRBJ2-1; TRBD2 agrees at 10 bases. The CDR3 runs to 15 residues. From germline, CDR1 is SEHNR and CDR2 FQNEAQ (reference sequence). Unmatched junction bases numbered 8, after V lost 5 bases and J lost 7 bases. The CDR3 DNA is TGTGCCAGCAGCCCCGAGACTAGCGGGCCGAATGAGCAGTTCTTC. Amino acid sequence: CASSPETSGPNEQFF. The entire variable domain, with the rest obtained from reference TRBV7-9 and TRBJ2-1, is as follows: DTGVSQNPRHKITKRGQNVTFRCDPISEHNRLYWYRQTLGQGPEFLTYFQNEAQLEKSRLLSDRFSAERPKGSFSTLEIQRTEQGDSAMYLCASSPETSGPNEQFFGPGTRLTVL.

This clonotype has more than one count but fewer than ten. The CDR3 sequence is CASSMATGELFF. CDR3 nucleotides: TGTGCCAGCAGTATGGCCACCGGGGAGCTGTTTTTT. The rearrangement uses TRBV12-3 or TRBV12-4 and TRBJ2-2; unclear D gene. The CDR3 consists of 12 residues. The germline V and J ends were trimmed by 5 bases and 4 bases, with 5 bases remaining between them.

This clonotype was observed at least ten times. The genes are TRBV12-3 or TRBV12-4 and TRBJ2-7, with D maybe TRBD2 (6 bases). The CDR3 is 14 amino acids. Trimming cost V 3 bases and J 7 bases, with 16 bases left between them. The CDR3 DNA is TGTGCCAGCAGTTTCCAAGCGGGCCCGGGGGAGCAGTACTTC. Translation: CASSFQAGPGEQYF.

The chain is built from TRBV7-9 and TRBJ2-5; D gene unclear. V was pared by 3 bases and J by 4 bases, with 15 bases between. The V gene's germline CDR1 is SEHNR and CDR2 FQNEAQ (reference sequence). The CDR3 is made up of 15 amino acids. The CDR3 region has the DNA TGTGCCAGCAGCTTTACAGCCTCCTCGTTAGAGACCCAGTACTTC. Encoded protein: CASSFTASSLETQYF.

In its sample, this clonotype was seen many times. The V call is TRBV5-1, the J call TRBJ2-3, with 8 bases identical to TRBD1. CDR1 and CDR2 from the germline V gene are SGHRS and YFSETQ. The CDR3 consists of 14 residues. The junction had 5 bases not matched to a gene; V was cut back by 0 bases and J by 8 bases. In nucleotides, the CDR3 is TGCGCCAGCAGCTTGGCCGACAGGGGAGGTACGCAGTATTTT. Its protein product is CASSLADRGGTQYF.

This clonotype was counted ten times or more. This chain joins TRBV9 and TRBJ2-7; 8 bases map to TRBD1. V lost 4 bases and J lost 5; bases outside the gene matches: 8. CDR1 is SGDLS and CDR2 is YYNGEE in the germline V gene. This CDR3 region has 14 residues. This CDR3 reads CASSPRTGLHEQYF. Here the CDR3 DNA reads TGTGCCAGCAGCCCAAGGACAGGGCTCCACGAGCAGTACTTC.

The chain links TRBV10-2 to TRBJ1-1; no definite D call. Germline V gene sequence: CDR1 WSHSY, CDR2 SAAADI. Trimming took off 7 bases at V and 4 bases at J, with 13 bases between the two ends. This CDR3 is built from 13 residues. The CDR3 coding sequence is TGCGCCAGCATAAGGACTTGGGGCACTGAAGCTTTCTTT. Translated, it gives CASIRTWGTEAFF.

This clonotype was recorded a few times. The rearrangement joins TRBV29-1 to TRBJ2-1; tentative D call: TRBD1 (5 bases). Germline V gene lookup returns CDR1 SQVTM and CDR2 ANQGSEA. The CDR3 sequence is 17 residues long. V lost 4 bases and J lost 8, with 27 bases in between. CDR3 sequence (DNA): TGCAGCGTTGTAGAGGCTCAGGCAAACCCCTGGGGCGATGAGCAGTTCTTC. It is translated as CSVVEAQANPWGDEQFF.

In this sample, this clonotype turned up many times. The chain couples TRBV7-9 to TRBJ2-1, with D uncertain. With 5 bases removed from V and 0 bases from J, the gap between germline ends came to 14 bases. Germline-derived CDR1 and CDR2 are SEHNR and FQNEAQ (reference sequence). The CDR3 is 16 residues long. CDR3 nucleotide sequence: TGTGCCAGCAGCCCCTATGGTCCGAGCTCCTACAATGAGCAGTTCTTC. The encoded protein is CASSPYGPSSYNEQFF.